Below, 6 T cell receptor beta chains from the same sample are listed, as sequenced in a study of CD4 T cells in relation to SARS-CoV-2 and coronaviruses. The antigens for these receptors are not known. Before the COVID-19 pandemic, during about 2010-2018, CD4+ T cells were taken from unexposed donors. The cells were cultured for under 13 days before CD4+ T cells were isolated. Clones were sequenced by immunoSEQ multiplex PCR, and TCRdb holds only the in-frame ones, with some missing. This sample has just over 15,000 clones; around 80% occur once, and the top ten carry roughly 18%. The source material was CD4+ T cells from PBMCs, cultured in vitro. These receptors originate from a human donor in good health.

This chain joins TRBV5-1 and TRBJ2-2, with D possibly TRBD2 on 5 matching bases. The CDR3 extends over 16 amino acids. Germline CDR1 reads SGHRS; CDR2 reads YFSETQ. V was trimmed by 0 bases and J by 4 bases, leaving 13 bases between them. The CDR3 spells CASSLAVSASTGELFF. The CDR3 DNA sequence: TGCGCCAGCAGCTTGGCGGTTAGCGCTAGCACCGGGGAGCTGTTTTTT.

The CDR3 DNA reads TGTGCCAGCAGCCCCGCCAGGGGTGACTATGGCTACACCTTC. Protein sequence: CASSPARGDYGYTF. The rearrangement uses TRBV3-1 (or the pseudogene TRBV3-2) and TRBJ1-2, with a possible D match to TRBD1 (6 bases). The CDR3 is 14 amino acids. Germline V gene data show CDR1 as LGHDT and CDR2 as YNNKEL (reference sequence). The germline V and J ends were trimmed by 4 bases and 3 bases, with 12 bases remaining between them.

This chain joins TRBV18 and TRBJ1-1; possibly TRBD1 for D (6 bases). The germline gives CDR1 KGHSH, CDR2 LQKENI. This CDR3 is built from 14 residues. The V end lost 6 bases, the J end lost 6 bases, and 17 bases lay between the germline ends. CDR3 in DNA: TGTGCCAGCTCGCCGTGGGGGGCCGGGGCTGAAGCTTTCTTT. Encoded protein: CASSPWGAGAEAFF.

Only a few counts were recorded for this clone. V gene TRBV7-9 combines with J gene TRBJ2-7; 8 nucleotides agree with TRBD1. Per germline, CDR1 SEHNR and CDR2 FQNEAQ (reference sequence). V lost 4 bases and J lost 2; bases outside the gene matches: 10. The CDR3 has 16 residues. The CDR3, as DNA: TGTGCCAGCAGCTCGGACCCCGACAGGGGACCCTACGAGCAGTACTTC. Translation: CASSSDPDRGPYEQYF.

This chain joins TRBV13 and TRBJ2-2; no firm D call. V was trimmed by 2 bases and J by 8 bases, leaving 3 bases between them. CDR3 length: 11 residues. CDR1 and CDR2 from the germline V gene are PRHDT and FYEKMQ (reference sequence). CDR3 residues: CASSLRGELFF. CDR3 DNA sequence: TGTGCCAGCAGCTTAAGAGGGGAGCTGTTTTTT.

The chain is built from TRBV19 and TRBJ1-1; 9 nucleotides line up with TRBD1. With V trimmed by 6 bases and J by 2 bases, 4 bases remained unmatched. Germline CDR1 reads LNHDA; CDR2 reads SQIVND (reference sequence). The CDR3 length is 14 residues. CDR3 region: CASSRDRANTEAFF. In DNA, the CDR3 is TGTGCCAGTAGCCGGGACAGGGCTAACACTGAAGCTTTCTTT.